A single sample is the source of the 18 T cell receptor beta chains below, sequenced in a study of long-term antiretroviral therapy in people with HIV. The libraries were made with immunoSEQ v3.0 at survey level. Clones were read by immunoSEQ multiplex PCR, and TCRdb kept only the in-frame ones, dropping some. Of approximately 30,000 clones listed, 70% to 80% were seen once; the top ten hold about 3%. The sequencing here drew on unsorted PBMCs, taken 1.9 years after starting antiretroviral therapy. These receptors originate from a man younger than 35 with HIV.

The chain recombines TRBV5-1 with TRBJ2-7, with D possibly TRBD2 on 5 matching bases. Trimming cost V 4 bases and J 5 bases, with 19 bases left between them. Germline CDR1 is SGHRS and CDR2 is YFSETQ. This CDR3 spans 15 amino acids. The DNA of the CDR3 is TGCGCCAGCAGCCCTCGGGATCGAGAAAGGGACGAGCAGTACTTC. Protein sequence: CASSPRDRERDEQYF.

Only a few counts were recorded for this clone. The chain links TRBV7-2 to TRBJ2-1, with a tentative D call TRBD2 (5 bases). The CDR3 is made up of 15 amino acids. V shed 7 bases and J shed 6 bases, with 19 bases lying between them. Germline V gene sequence: CDR1 SGHTA, CDR2 FQGNSA. The CDR3 region is CASNPLHGDINEQFF. CDR3 bases: TGTGCCAGCAATCCCCTACACGGGGATATCAATGAGCAGTTCTTC.

This chain links TRBV27 with TRBJ1-1; D is uncertain. The CDR3 spans 11 residues. The V and J ends lost 4 bases and 4 bases respectively, with 4 bases between them. From germline, CDR1 is MNHEY and CDR2 SMNVEV (reference sequence). As DNA, the CDR3 is TGTGCCAGCAGTTCGGGCACTGAAGCTTTCTTT. Its translation: CASSSGTEAFF.

The V call is TRBV18, the J call TRBJ2-5, with D perhaps matching TRBD1 (5 bases). Trimming shortened V by 2 bases and J by 4 bases, and 17 bases separated the two germline ends. The CDR3 is 16 residues long. Germline CDR1 KGHSH, CDR2 LQKENI. Here the CDR3 reads CASSPFTTGQGETQYF. The CDR3 DNA reads as TGTGCCAGCTCACCATTTACTACAGGTCAGGGAGAGACCCAGTACTTC. Full variable domain (missing parts from reference TRBV18 and TRBJ2-5): NAGVMQNPRHLVRRRGQEARLRCSPMKGHSHVYWYRQLPEEGLKFMVYLQKENIIDESGMPKERFSAEFPKEGPSILRIQQVVRGDSAAYFCASSPFTTGQGETQYFGPGTRLLVL.

For this clone: At one end the junction does not follow the germline gene, possibly because of a read error. This chain links TRBV7-7 with TRBJ1-5; D is possibly TRBD1 (6 bases). The CDR3 totals 15 residues. Germline CDR1 is SSHAT and CDR2 is FNYEAQ (reference sequence). The CDR3: CASSWRDNRNQPQHF. In DNA form, the CDR3 reads TGTGCTAGCAGTTGGCGGGACAACCGCAATCAGCCCCAGCATTTT.

The chain has TRBV4-1 and TRBJ1-5; D is uncertain. The CDR3 spans 14 residues. Per the germline V gene, CDR1 is MGHRA and CDR2 is YSYEKL. Trimming took off 2 bases at V and 2 bases at J, with 7 bases between the two ends. The DNA of the CDR3 is TGCGCCAGCAGCCAACTCTCTGGCAATCAGCCCCAGCATTTT. Translated: CASSQLSGNQPQHF.

This rearrangement joins TRBV7-2 to TRBJ1-2; 8 bases match TRBD1. There are 14 residues in the CDR3. CDR1 and CDR2 (germline): SGHTA, FQGNSA. The V gene end was trimmed by 2 bases and the J gene end by 3 bases; junction bases not matched to a gene: 2. The CDR3 sequence is CASSLTGGDYGYTF. CDR3 nucleotide sequence: TGTGCCAGCAGCTTAACAGGGGGGGACTATGGCTACACCTTC.

V gene TRBV4-1 combines with J gene TRBJ2-7, with D perhaps matching TRBD1 (5 bases). The V and J ends lost 0 bases and 6 bases respectively, with 9 bases between them. The CDR3 length is 13 residues. Germline CDR1 MGHRA, CDR2 YSYEKL. CDR3 bases: TGCGCCAGCAGCCAAGATCAGGGTCTCGAGCAGTACGTC. Translated: CASSQDQGLEQYV.

The chain recombines TRBV15 with TRBJ2-5; D might be TRBD2 (5 bases). Germline values: CDR1 LNHNV, CDR2 YYDKDF (reference sequence). This CDR3 contains 14 residues. V lost 6 bases to trimming and J lost 3 bases, with 14 bases between them. The CDR3 region has the DNA TGTGCCACCAGGCAAAGACTATCCGAAGAGACCCAGTACTTC. The encoded protein is CATRQRLSEETQYF. The full variable domain, its missing parts supplied by reference TRBV15 and TRBJ2-5, is DAMVIQNPRYQVTQFGKPVTLSCSQTLNHNVMYWYQQKSSQAPKLLFHYYDKDFNNEADTPDNFQSRRPNTSFCFLDIRSPGLGDTAMYLCATRQRLSEETQYFGPGTRLLVL.

The V call is TRBV19, the J call TRBJ2-1, with D unresolved. CDR3 size: 12 residues. CDR1 is LNHDA, CDR2 SQIVND, per germline (reference sequence). V lost 1 base to trimming and J lost 4 bases, with 2 bases between them. CDR3 loop: CASSIGYNEQFF. CDR3 in DNA: TGTGCCAGTAGTATAGGGTACAATGAGCAGTTCTTC.

V gene TRBV5-6 combines with J gene TRBJ2-4; D unresolved. The germline V and J ends were trimmed by 0 bases and 1 base, with 17 bases remaining between them. Per germline, CDR1 SGHDT and CDR2 YYEEEE. CDR3 length equals 18 residues. The DNA of the CDR3 is TGTGCCAGCAGCTTGGCCGGCGTGGGCAGTCAGGCCAAAAACATTCAGTACTTC. The encoded protein is CASSLAGVGSQAKNIQYF.

This clone was seen only a few times. The chain combines TRBV28 with TRBJ1-2; tentatively, D is TRBD1 (5 bases). Germline CDR1 MDHEN, CDR2 SYDVKM. This CDR3 is built from 14 residues. V lost 5 bases to trimming and J lost 8 bases, with 18 bases between them. The CDR3 region is CASSTPTRVRGYTF. The CDR3 DNA sequence: TGTGCCAGCAGTACACCCACCAGGGTTAGGGGCTACACCTTC.

The count of this clone is one. The rearrangement uses TRBV2 and TRBJ2-2; the D gene is possibly TRBD1 (7 bases). The CDR3 spans 15 residues. The V end lost 2 bases, the J end lost 3 bases, and 10 bases lay between the germline ends. The germline V gene has CDR1 SNHLY and CDR2 FYNNEI. The DNA for the CDR3 is TGTGCCAGCAGTGAACAGGGGGGTCACACCGGGGAGCTGTTTTTT. As protein: CASSEQGGHTGELFF.

This chain links TRBV15 with TRBJ1-5; no clear D gene. The V gene's germline CDR1 is LNHNV and CDR2 YYDKDF (reference sequence). The length of the CDR3 is 12 residues. Trimming took 4 bases from V and 2 from J, leaving 3 bases between them. The CDR3 here is CATSMGNQPQHF. The DNA for the CDR3 is TGTGCCACCAGCATGGGCAATCAGCCCCAGCATTTT.

The V call is TRBV5-1, the J call TRBJ1-4; D remains unclear. There are 15 residues in the CDR3. V was cut by 5 bases and J by 0 bases, with 11 bases left in between. The germline V gene has CDR1 SGHRS and CDR2 YFSETQ. The CDR3 sequence is CASRETASTNEKLFF. CDR3 DNA: TGCGCCAGCAGAGAAACAGCCTCAACTAATGAAAAACTGTTTTTT. Filled out from reference TRBV5-1 and TRBJ1-4, the complete variable domain reads KAGVTQTPRYLIKTRGQQVTLSCSPISGHRSVSWYQQTPGQGLQFLFEYFSETQRNKGNFPGRFSGRQFSNSRSEMNVSTLELGDSALYLCASRETASTNEKLFFGSGTQLSVL.

The chain joins TRBV15 to TRBJ1-1, with 9 bases fitting TRBD1. The CDR3 consists of 14 residues. The germline V gene encodes CDR1 LNHNV and CDR2 YYDKDF (reference sequence). The trim removed 5 bases at V and 5 bases at J, leaving 6 bases unmatched. This CDR3 is CATSYHRGQTEAFF. The CDR3 bases are TGTGCCACCAGCTATCACAGGGGGCAGACTGAAGCTTTCTTT. Variable domain in full (rest from reference TRBV15 and TRBJ1-1): DAMVIQNPRYQVTQFGKPVTLSCSQTLNHNVMYWYQQKSSQAPKLLFHYYDKDFNNEADTPDNFQSRRPNTSFCFLDIRSPGLGDTAMYLCATSYHRGQTEAFFGQGTRLTVV.

J is TRBJ2-7 and V is TRBV4-2, with 9 bases that match TRBD2. Looked up from germline, CDR1 is LGHNA and CDR2 is YNFKEQ. V gave up 5 bases and J gave up 0 bases; unmatched junction bases: 8. The CDR3 sequence is 16 residues long. The CDR3 DNA sequence: TGTGCCAGCAGCGATGTAAGCGGGGGGCCCTCCTACGAGCAGTACTTC. It codes for CASSDVSGGPSYEQYF.

J is TRBJ1-2 and V is TRBV7-9, with D hard to call. This CDR3 contains 13 residues. Germline CDR1 is SEHNR and CDR2 is FQNEAQ (reference sequence). V was shortened by 1 base and J by 0 bases, with 3 bases between the two germline ends. The CDR3 loop is CASSLEANYGYTF. CDR3 sequence (DNA): TGTGCCAGCAGCTTAGAGGCTAACTATGGCTACACCTTC.